What follows are 31 T cell receptor beta chains derived from one specimen sequenced in a study of post-analysis software for immune sequencing data (dated by TCRdb to about 2015). Study-level results and caveats: Four or five TRBV segments, including TRBV5-6, TRBV5-1 and TRBV20-1, were significantly more frequent in patients than controls.

The antigens these receptors bind are not known. Receptors were amplified or captured by PCR. Sequencing was carried out with an Illumina HiSeq 2500. Unique molecular identifiers were incorporated into TCR beta cDNA libraries to reduce PCR and sequencing biases. Using fastp at Q25 and MiXCR, TCRdb reprocessed the public reads and kept productive beta chains. A single entry per CDR3 protein holds the most common genes and DNA from its merged rows. This sample gives about 560,000 distinct CDR3 sequences in total; around 47% of them show up just once. The ten most abundant clones make up 1.5% to 2% of the sample. Sequenced sample: blood. Receptors were obtained from a girl aged 5-17 years with multiple sclerosis.

This clonotype was seen only a few times. This chain links TRBV7-9 with TRBJ1-1; D may be TRBD1 (5 bases). The CDR3 is 13 residues long. The V end was cut by 1 base, the J end by 10 bases, with 13 bases between. Per the germline V gene, CDR1 is SEHNR and CDR2 is FQNEAQ (reference sequence). In DNA, the CDR3 is TGTGCCAGCAGCTTAGATGGAGGGGTTGGAGCTTTCTTT. Its protein product is CASSLDGGVGAFF. The whole variable domain, remainder taken from reference TRBV7-9 and TRBJ1-1, is DTGVSQNPRHKITKRGQNVTFRCDPISEHNRLYWYRQTLGQGPEFLTYFQNEAQLEKSRLLSDRFSAERPKGSFSTLEIQRTEQGDSAMYLCASSLDGGVGAFFGQGTRLTVV.

The table lists this clonotype with a few counts. CDR3 sequence reads: CASSLGSGQGVYEQYF. The CDR3 DNA follows: TGTGCCAGCAGCTTAGGGAGCGGACAGGGAGTCTACGAGCAGTACTTC. V gene TRBV7-2 combines with J gene TRBJ2-7, with 8 bases identical to TRBD1. Trimming took 1 base from V and 3 from J; bases not matched to a gene: 8. This CDR3 spans 16 amino acids. Looked up from germline, CDR1 is SGHTA and CDR2 is FQGNSA. The whole variable domain, remainder taken from reference TRBV7-2 and TRBJ2-7, is GAGVSQSPSNKVTEKGKDVELRCDPISGHTALYWYRQSLGQGLEFLIYFQGNSAPDKSGLPSDRFSAERTGGSVSTLTIQRTQQEDSAVYLCASSLGSGQGVYEQYFGPGTRLTVT.

The chain recombines TRBV29-1 with TRBJ2-3, with D possibly being TRBD2 (6 bases). The CDR3 loop spans 10 amino acids. CDR1 is SQVTM, CDR2 ANQGSEA, per germline. CDR3 sequence reads: CTLGGDTQYF. The CDR3 bases are TGCACCTTGGGGGGTGATACGCAGTATTTT.

This clonotype showed up just a few times. V and J are TRBV10-3 and TRBJ2-7, with TRBD1 identical over 8 bases. V shed 0 bases and J 11 bases; nucleotides not matched to a gene: 9. CDR1 and CDR2 from the germline V gene are ENHRY and SYGVKD. The CDR3 is 14 residues long. DNA for the CDR3: TGTGCCATCAGTGAGTCGAACGGCAGGGGGCAGGAGTACTTC. This codes for CAISESNGRGQEYF.

In this sample, this clonotype turned up a few times. CDR3 sequence: CASSLVEGKTQYF. The CDR3 DNA reads TGTGCCAGCAGCTTAGTAGAAGGGAAGACCCAGTACTTC. The J gene is TRBJ2-5, the V gene TRBV7-9; no definite D call. The germline V and J ends were trimmed by 1 base and 6 bases, with 9 bases remaining between them. The CDR3 loop spans 13 amino acids. Germline loops: CDR1 SEHNR, CDR2 FQNEAQ (reference sequence).

This clonotype was detected only a few times. This may be a read error: a much more frequent sequence differs by one nucleotide. This rearrangement joins TRBV9 to TRBJ2-1, with D unclear. Germline values: CDR1 SGDLS, CDR2 YYNGEE. The CDR3 is 13 residues long. The ends were cut back, 4 bases at V and 0 bases at J, with 5 bases in the middle. DNA of the CDR3: TGTGCCAGCAGCCCCAACTCCTACAATGAGCAGTTCTTC. Translating it yields CASSPNSYNEQFF.

This clonotype was seen more than once but under ten times. CDR3 region: CASSQDAYRDSLWHYTF. The CDR3 DNA sequence: TGCGCCAGCAGCCAAGATGCGTACCGGGACAGTCTATGGCATTACACCTTC. The V and J genes are TRBV4-1 and TRBJ1-2; 7 nucleotides align to TRBD1. With 0 bases clipped from V and 11 bases from J, the junction kept 18 bases outside the gene matches. The CDR3 totals 17 residues. Germline-derived CDR1 and CDR2 are MGHRA and YSYEKL.

This clonotype was detected a few times. The V call is TRBV10-3, the J call TRBJ1-2; the D is unclear. V lost 0 bases, J lost 1 base, and 12 bases lay in between. CDR1 and CDR2 from the germline V gene are ENHRY and SYGVKD. CDR3 length: 16 amino acids. CDR3 coding DNA: TGTGCCATCAGTGAGTCGAGGCAGAGCGATAACTATGGCTACACCTTC. Amino acids: CAISESRQSDNYGYTF.

A note on this clonotype: Relative to the germline gene, one junction end is altered; a read error may explain this. This rearrangement joins TRBV11-2 to TRBJ2-6; D gene ambiguous. CDR3 length: 16 amino acids. Germline CDR1 reads SGHAT; CDR2 reads FQNNGV. The chain's CDR3 is CASSLDWSSGANVLTF. The DNA for the CDR3 is TGTGCCAGCAGCCTAGACTGGAGCTCTGGGGCCAACGTCCTGACTTTC.

This clonotype was counted between two and nine times. V is TRBV10-3 and J is TRBJ1-2; 8 bases agree with TRBD1. CDR1 and CDR2 from the germline V gene are ENHRY and SYGVKD. The CDR3 is 16 residues long. V lost 3 bases to trimming and J lost 7 bases; unmatched junction nucleotides: 13. CDR3 in DNA: TGTGCCATCAGTGAAATGTGGTCCAGGGGGCACTTTGGCTACACCTTC. This encodes CAISEMWSRGHFGYTF.

The chain links TRBV6-6 to TRBJ1-5, with D uncertain. Trimming took off 7 bases at V and 0 bases at J, with 10 bases between the two ends. The CDR3 runs to 14 residues. Per germline, CDR1 MNHNY and CDR2 SVGAGI (reference sequence). CDR3 amino acids: CASTSASSNQPQHF. The CDR3 DNA follows: TGTGCCAGCACCTCGGCTTCTAGCAATCAGCCCCAGCATTTT.

J is TRBJ2-5 and V is TRBV29-1; D is unresolved. V lost 0 bases, J lost 1 base, and 15 bases lay in between. CDR1 and CDR2 from the germline V gene are SQVTM and ANQGSEA. The CDR3 runs to 16 residues. For the CDR3, the DNA is TGCAGCGTTGAAGATCTGTGGGGTCATCCCCAAGAGACCCAGTACTTC. As protein: CSVEDLWGHPQETQYF. Using reference TRBV29-1 and TRBJ2-5 for the parts outside the CDR3, the full variable domain is SAVISQKPSRDICQRGTSLTIQCQVDSQVTMMFWYRQQPGQSLTLIATANQGSEATYESGFVIDKFPISRPNLTFSTLTVSNMSPEDSSIYLCSVEDLWGHPQETQYFGPGTRLLVL.

V and J are TRBV20-1 and TRBJ2-4; tentatively, D is TRBD1 or TRBD2 (5 bases each). The germline V gene has CDR1 DFQATT and CDR2 SNEGSKA (reference sequence). The V gene lost 2 bases and the J gene lost 6 bases, with 17 bases spanning the gap. The CDR3 is 15 amino acids. CDR3 bases: TGCAGTGCTAGACCCAATACGGGACGGGGAAACATTCAGTACTTC. Translated, it gives CSARPNTGRGNIQYF.

The CDR3 DNA is TGCAGCGGCGGGACTAGCGGAACCGGGGAGCTGTTTTTT. It translates to CSGGTSGTGELFF. This rearrangement joins TRBV29-1 to TRBJ2-2; 11 positions match TRBD2. CDR1 is SQVTM and CDR2 is ANQGSEA in the germline V gene. The CDR3 runs to 13 residues. V was pared by 7 bases and J by 5 bases, with 3 bases of the junction left unmatched.

The rearrangement links TRBV12-3 or TRBV12-4 to TRBJ2-1, with D possibly being TRBD2 (6 bases). The CDR3 has 12 residues. The germline V and J ends were trimmed by 8 bases and 6 bases, with 11 bases remaining between them. CDR3 region: CASSRTINEQFF. The DNA for the CDR3 is TGTGCCAGCTCCCGGACTATCAATGAGCAGTTCTTC.

This chain uses TRBV5-1 with TRBJ2-3, with a tentative D call TRBD2 (6 bases). Looked up from germline, CDR1 is SGHRS and CDR2 is YFSETQ. The CDR3 is 15 amino acids. Trimming stripped 7 bases from V and 4 bases from J, with 19 bases between. The CDR3 sequence: CASAPGLPNPDTQYF. The DNA for the CDR3 is TGCGCCAGCGCTCCGGGACTCCCGAACCCAGATACGCAGTATTTT.

The chain links TRBV2 to TRBJ2-3; 9 bases match TRBD2. The CDR3 contains 14 residues. Germline loops: CDR1 SNHLY, CDR2 FYNNEI. The V and J ends lost 8 bases and 3 bases, in that order; junction bases with no gene match: 6. The CDR3 DNA reads TGTGCCAGCGCCTTAGCGGGAGTGACAGATACGCAGTATTTT. Translating gives CASALAGVTDTQYF.

V is TRBV29-1 and J is TRBJ1-2; TRBD1 aligns across 7 bases. The V gene's germline CDR1 is SQVTM and CDR2 ANQGSEA. CDR3 size: 14 residues. The J segment lost 4 bases and the V segment lost 8 bases, leaving 13 bases of the junction unmatched. The CDR3: CSIRGQRLIYGYTF. The CDR3 DNA reads TGCAGCATTAGGGGACAGCGACTTATCTATGGCTACACCTTC.

The chain is built from TRBV5-1 and TRBJ2-1; maybe TRBD1 (7 bases). Trimming shortened V by 4 bases and J by 4 bases, and 18 bases separated the two germline ends. There are 16 residues in the CDR3. In germline, CDR1 is SGHRS, CDR2 YFSETQ. The CDR3 protein is CASSGYSTGRYNEQFF. The CDR3 DNA sequence: TGCGCCAGCAGCGGGTATTCGACAGGGAGGTACAATGAGCAGTTCTTC.

This clonotype turned up a few times. In DNA, the CDR3 is TGTGCCAGCAGCTCTACAGGGGGAATGGAGCCCGTATATGGCTACACCTTC. Translation gives CASSSTGGMEPVYGYTF. The chain employs TRBV11-2 and TRBJ1-2, with 8 bases matching TRBD1. The germline V gene has CDR1 SGHAT and CDR2 FQNNGV. V lost 4 bases and J lost 5; bases outside the gene matches: 15. This CDR3 has 17 amino acids.

The chain is built from TRBV24-1 and TRBJ2-5; D unresolved. Trimming took 5 bases from V and 1 from J, leaving 13 bases between them. The CDR3 is made up of 15 amino acids. Germline V gives CDR1 KGHDR, CDR2 SFDVKD. In DNA, the CDR3 is TGTGCCACCAGTGTCAGAAGGGCAAGCCAAGAGACCCAGTACTTC. It is translated as CATSVRRASQETQYF.

The chain is built from TRBV2 and TRBJ1-2; a weak D match, TRBD1 (5 bases). This CDR3 has 18 amino acids. Between the trimmed V and J ends, which lost 1 base and 1 base, there was a span of 19 bases. Germline assignment: CDR1 SNHLY and CDR2 FYNNEI. CDR3 DNA: TGTGCCAGCAGTGAAGATTCCCCCGGGACTATCCTTAACTATGGCTACACCTTC. Encoded protein: CASSEDSPGTILNYGYTF. Full variable domain (outside the CDR3, taken from reference TRBV2 and TRBJ1-2): EPEVTQTPSHQVTQMGQEVILRCVPISNHLYFYWYRQILGQKVEFLVSFYNNEISEKSEIFDDQFSVERPDGSNFTLKIRSTKLEDSAMYFCASSEDSPGTILNYGYTFGSGTRLTVV.

Here the CDR3 DNA reads TGTGCCAGCAGCCTGAGACTCTCCGAAAATGAGCAGTTCTTC. It yields the protein CASSLRLSENEQFF. The chain carries TRBV12-3 or TRBV12-4 and TRBJ2-1; no reliable D call. This CDR3 spans 14 amino acids. The V end was cut by 6 bases, the J end by 7 bases, with 16 bases between.

The chain joins TRBV6-2 or TRBV6-3 to TRBJ1-5; 9 positions agree with TRBD1. Germline V CDR1 and CDR2: MNHEY, SVGEGT. This CDR3 has 18 amino acids. Trimming cost V 0 bases and J 2 bases; bases outside gene matches: 8. CDR3 nucleotides: TGTGCCAGCAGTTACTCCCGGGACAGGGACCTGCGCAATCAGCCCCAGCATTTT. Amino acids: CASSYSRDRDLRNQPQHF.

This sequence joins TRBV3-1 and TRBJ1-2; TRBD1 matches at 7 bases. Germline V gene data show CDR1 as LGHDT and CDR2 as YNNKEL (reference sequence). The ends lost 8 bases at V and 5 bases at J; junction bases unmatched: 14. The CDR3 has 15 amino acids. The CDR3 DNA reads TGTGCCAGCCGACCCGGGACAGCTTTTACTTATGGCTACACCTTC. This sequence encodes CASRPGTAFTYGYTF.

The J gene is TRBJ1-1, the V gene TRBV6-2 or TRBV6-3, with 7 bases aligning to TRBD1. V shed 6 bases, J shed 2 bases, and the junction held 12 bases outside the gene matches. This CDR3 spans 16 amino acids. The germline V gene has CDR1 MNHEY and CDR2 SVGEGT. CDR3 bases: TGTGCCAGCAGCACTCCAGGGACAGTCACAAACACTGAAGCTTTCTTT. Amino acids: CASSTPGTVTNTEAFF.

This clonotype was detected only a few times. The V gene is TRBV12-3 or TRBV12-4, the J gene TRBJ1-2, with D possibly TRBD1 on 5 matching bases. The length of the CDR3 is 14 residues. Trimming pared 4 bases from V and 1 base from J, leaving 10 bases between. Written as DNA, the CDR3 is TGTGCCAGCAGTTCTGACAGAGATAACTATGGCTACACCTTC. This sequence encodes CASSSDRDNYGYTF.

V usage is TRBV5-1 and J usage is TRBJ2-3; TRBD2 matches at 10 bases. Per germline, CDR1 SGHRS and CDR2 YFSETQ. Unmatched junction bases numbered 8, after V lost 7 bases and J lost 9 bases. This CDR3 is 13 amino acids long. Here the CDR3 reads CASHSGRRLTQYF. Written as DNA, the CDR3 is TGCGCCAGCCATAGCGGGAGGAGGCTCACGCAGTATTTT. Full variable domain (remainder filled in from reference TRBV5-1 and TRBJ2-3): KAGVTQTPRYLIKTRGQQVTLSCSPISGHRSVSWYQQTPGQGLQFLFEYFSETQRNKGNFPGRFSGRQFSNSRSEMNVSTLELGDSALYLCASHSGRRLTQYFGPGTRLTVL.

With respect to this clonotype: The junction departs from the called germline gene at one end, perhaps through a read error. The chain is built from TRBV6-2 or TRBV6-3 and TRBJ1-5; perhaps TRBD1 as D (5 bases). The CDR3 consists of 14 residues. CDR1 is MNHEY and CDR2 is SVGEGT in the germline V gene. In DNA, the CDR3 is TGTGCCAGCAGTTACGGCAGGGAAGGTCAGCCTCAGCATTTT. Residues: CASSYGREGQPQHF.

The CDR3 reads CASSVDRGYGYTF. The CDR3 region has the DNA TGTGCCAGCAGTGTCGACAGGGGTTATGGCTACACCTTC. The chain employs TRBV13 and TRBJ1-2; TRBD1 matches 8 bases. Germline lookup yields CDR1 PRHDT and CDR2 FYEKMQ (reference sequence). The CDR3 contains 13 residues. Trimming cost V 6 bases and J 5 bases; bases outside gene matches: 5.

The V and J genes are TRBV7-2 and TRBJ1-1; D not resolved. This CDR3 comprises 12 residues. From germline, CDR1 is SGHTA and CDR2 FQGNSA. V was cut by 2 bases and J by 7 bases, with 8 bases left in between. CDR3 DNA: TGTGCCAGCAGCTTAATGGGGATTGAAGCTTTCTTT. This encodes CASSLMGIEAFF.